The T cell receptor (beta chain) described here comes from a study of cytomegalovirus exposure and HLA in healthy donors. Use of 60 Vbeta and 13 Jbeta primers characterized the PCR. Sequencing was performed with immunoSEQ multiplex PCR; in TCRdb, only in-frame clones are kept and a portion is missing. The profile shows tens of thousands of clones, less than 80% of them singletons. Note on this clone: The target antigen is unknown.

Trimming at V came to 1 base and at J to 8 bases, leaving 2 bases not matched to a gene. Germline assignment: CDR1 SGHNT and CDR2 YYREEE (reference sequence). The CDR3 is made up of 13 amino acids. Study-level points and caveats: A later analysis reportedly identified an Asian-associated ancestry cluster as carrying fewer N-insertions than the roughly 720-donor mean. On later analysis, the bulk of CMV-associated TCR beta chains appeared to be HLA-restricted.

The sequencing sample was made of PBMCs. The V call is TRBV5-4, the J call TRBJ2-1; 8 nucleotides match TRBD1. The clonotype originates from a man between 35 and 55 years old in good health and CMV-seropositive. CDR3 sequence: CASSLTGGDEQFF. The CDR3 DNA sequence: TGTGCCAGCAGCTTGACAGGGGGAGATGAGCAGTTCTTC.